This TCR beta chain stems from a study of PD-1 blockade in classical Hodgkin lymphoma. Every single patient, without exception, relapsed after autologous stem cell transplantation, and brentuximab vedotin exposure varied. Classifying best responses yielded complete response, partial response or progressive disease. Assay used: immunoSEQ multiplex PCR; TCRdb lists only in-frame clones, some missing. The sample lists about 97,000 clones; 75% to 90% were seen once. Study results and caveats: Exclusion covered patients beginning nivolumab under 1 year post-ASCT.

This CDR3 has 16 amino acids. Trimming took off 4 bases at V and 3 bases at J, with 17 bases between the two ends. The V gene's germline CDR1 is SGHRS and CDR2 YFSETQ. Concerning this clone: The antigen is not known.

The rearrangement joins TRBV5-1 to TRBJ2-1; tentatively, D is TRBD1 (6 bases). The sample was peripheral blood mononuclear cells (PBMCs), taken before the second cycle of nivolumab. The receptor comes from a human donor with classical Hodgkin lymphoma. CDR3: CASSPGWGTIYNEQFF. The DNA of the CDR3 is TGCGCCAGCAGCCCGGGTTGGGGGACAATCTACAATGAGCAGTTCTTC.